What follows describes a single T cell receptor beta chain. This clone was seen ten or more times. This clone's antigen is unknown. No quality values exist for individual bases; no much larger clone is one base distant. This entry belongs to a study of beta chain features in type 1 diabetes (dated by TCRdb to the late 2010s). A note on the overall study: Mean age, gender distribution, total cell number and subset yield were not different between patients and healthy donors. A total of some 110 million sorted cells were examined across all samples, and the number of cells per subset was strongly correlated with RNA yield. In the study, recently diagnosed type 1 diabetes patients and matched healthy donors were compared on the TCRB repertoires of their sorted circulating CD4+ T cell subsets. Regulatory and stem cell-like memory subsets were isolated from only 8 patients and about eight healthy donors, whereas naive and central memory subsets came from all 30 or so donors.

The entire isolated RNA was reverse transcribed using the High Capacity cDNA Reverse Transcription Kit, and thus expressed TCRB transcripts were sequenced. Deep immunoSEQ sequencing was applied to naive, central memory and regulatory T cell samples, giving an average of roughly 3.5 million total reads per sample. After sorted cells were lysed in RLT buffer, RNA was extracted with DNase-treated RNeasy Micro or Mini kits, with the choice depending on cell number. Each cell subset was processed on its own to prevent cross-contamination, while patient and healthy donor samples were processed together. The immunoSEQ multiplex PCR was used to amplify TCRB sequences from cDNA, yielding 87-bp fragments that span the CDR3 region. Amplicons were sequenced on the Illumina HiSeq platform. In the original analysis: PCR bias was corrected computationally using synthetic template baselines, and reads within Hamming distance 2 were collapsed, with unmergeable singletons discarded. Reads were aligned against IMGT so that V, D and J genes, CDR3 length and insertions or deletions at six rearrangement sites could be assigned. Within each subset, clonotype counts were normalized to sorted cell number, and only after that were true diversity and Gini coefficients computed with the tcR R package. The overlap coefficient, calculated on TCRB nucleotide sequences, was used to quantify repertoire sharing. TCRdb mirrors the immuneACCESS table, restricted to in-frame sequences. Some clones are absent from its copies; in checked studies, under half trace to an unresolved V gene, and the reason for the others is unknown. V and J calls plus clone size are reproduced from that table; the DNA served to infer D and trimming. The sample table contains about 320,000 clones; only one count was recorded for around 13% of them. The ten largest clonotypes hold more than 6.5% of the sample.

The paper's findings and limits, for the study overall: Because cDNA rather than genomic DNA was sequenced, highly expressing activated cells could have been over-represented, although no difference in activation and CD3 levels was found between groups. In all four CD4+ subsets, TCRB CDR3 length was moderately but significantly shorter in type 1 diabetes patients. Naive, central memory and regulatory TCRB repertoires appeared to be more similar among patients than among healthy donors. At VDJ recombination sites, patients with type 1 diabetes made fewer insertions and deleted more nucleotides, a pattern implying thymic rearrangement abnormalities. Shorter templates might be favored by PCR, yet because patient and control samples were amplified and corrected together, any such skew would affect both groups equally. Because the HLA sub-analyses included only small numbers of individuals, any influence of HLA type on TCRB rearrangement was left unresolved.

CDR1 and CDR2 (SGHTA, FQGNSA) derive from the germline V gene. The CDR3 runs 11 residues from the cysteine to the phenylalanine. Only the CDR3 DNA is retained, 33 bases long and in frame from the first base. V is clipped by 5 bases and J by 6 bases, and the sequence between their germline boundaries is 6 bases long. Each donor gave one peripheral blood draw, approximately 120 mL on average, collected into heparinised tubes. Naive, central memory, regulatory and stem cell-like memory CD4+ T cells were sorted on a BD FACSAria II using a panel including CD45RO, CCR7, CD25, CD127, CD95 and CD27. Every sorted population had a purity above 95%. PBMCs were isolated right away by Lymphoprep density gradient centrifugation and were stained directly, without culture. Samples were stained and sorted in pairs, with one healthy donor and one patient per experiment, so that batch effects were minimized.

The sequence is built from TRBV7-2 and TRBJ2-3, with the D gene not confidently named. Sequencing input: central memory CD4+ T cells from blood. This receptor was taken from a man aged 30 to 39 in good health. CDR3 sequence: CASSQKDTQYF. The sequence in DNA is TGTGCCAGCAGCCAAAAGGATACGCAGTATTTT.